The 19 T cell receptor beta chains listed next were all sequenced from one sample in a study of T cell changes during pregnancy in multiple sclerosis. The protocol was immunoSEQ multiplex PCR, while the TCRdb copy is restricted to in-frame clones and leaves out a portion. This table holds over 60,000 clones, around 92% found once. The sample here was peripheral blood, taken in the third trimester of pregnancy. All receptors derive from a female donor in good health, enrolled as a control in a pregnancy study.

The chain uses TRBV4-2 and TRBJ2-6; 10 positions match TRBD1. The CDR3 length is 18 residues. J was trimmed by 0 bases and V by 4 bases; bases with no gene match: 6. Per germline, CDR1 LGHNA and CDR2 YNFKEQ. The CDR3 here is CASSPWTGGLSGANVLTF. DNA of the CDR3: TGTGCCAGCAGCCCCTGGACAGGGGGGCTCTCTGGGGCCAACGTCCTGACTTTC.

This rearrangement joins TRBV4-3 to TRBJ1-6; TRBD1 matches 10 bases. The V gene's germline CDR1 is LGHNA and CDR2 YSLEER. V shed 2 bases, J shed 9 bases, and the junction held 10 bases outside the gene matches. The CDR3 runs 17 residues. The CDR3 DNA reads TGCGCCAGCAGCCAACAGATTGGGACAGGGGTGAGTTCACCCCTCCACTTT. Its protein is CASSQQIGTGVSSPLHF.

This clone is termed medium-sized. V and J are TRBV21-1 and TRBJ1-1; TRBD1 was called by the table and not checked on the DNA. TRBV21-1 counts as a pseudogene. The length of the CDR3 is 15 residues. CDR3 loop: CASSTRTGKAAEAFF. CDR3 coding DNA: TGTGCCAGCAGCACCCGGACAGGGAAGGCCGCTGAAGCTTTCTTT.

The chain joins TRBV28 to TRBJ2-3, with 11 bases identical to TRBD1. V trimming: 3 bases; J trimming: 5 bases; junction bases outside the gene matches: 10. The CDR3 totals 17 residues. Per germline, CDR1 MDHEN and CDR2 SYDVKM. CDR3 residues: CASSFSSGQGAIDTQYF. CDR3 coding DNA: TGTGCCAGCAGTTTCTCATCCGGACAGGGGGCAATAGATACGCAGTATTTT.

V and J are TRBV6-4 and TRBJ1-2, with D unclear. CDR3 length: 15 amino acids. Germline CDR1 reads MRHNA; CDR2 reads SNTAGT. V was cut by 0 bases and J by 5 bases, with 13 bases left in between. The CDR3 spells CASSDSQYIWYGYTF. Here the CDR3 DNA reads TGTGCCAGCAGTGACTCCCAGTATATTTGGTATGGCTACACCTTC.

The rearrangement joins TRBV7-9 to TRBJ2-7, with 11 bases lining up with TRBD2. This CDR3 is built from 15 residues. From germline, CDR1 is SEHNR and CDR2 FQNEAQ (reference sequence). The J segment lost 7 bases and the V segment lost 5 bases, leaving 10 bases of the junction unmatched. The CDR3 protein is CASSPSLAGVLEQYF. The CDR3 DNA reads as TGTGCCAGCAGCCCGTCACTAGCGGGAGTCTTAGAGCAGTACTTC.

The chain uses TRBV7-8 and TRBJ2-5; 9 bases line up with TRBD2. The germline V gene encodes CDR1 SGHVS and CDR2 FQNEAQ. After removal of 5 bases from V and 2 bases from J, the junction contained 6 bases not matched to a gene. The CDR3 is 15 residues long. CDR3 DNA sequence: TGTGCCAGCAGCAAAGCGGGAGGTGTGCAAGAGACCCAGTACTTC. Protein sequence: CASSKAGGVQETQYF.

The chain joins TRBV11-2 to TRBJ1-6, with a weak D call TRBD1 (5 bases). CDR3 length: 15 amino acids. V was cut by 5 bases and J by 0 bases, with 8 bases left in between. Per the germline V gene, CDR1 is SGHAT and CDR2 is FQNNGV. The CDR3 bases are TGTGCCAGCAGCCCCGGGGGCTCCTATAATTCACCCCTCCACTTT. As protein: CASSPGGSYNSPLHF.

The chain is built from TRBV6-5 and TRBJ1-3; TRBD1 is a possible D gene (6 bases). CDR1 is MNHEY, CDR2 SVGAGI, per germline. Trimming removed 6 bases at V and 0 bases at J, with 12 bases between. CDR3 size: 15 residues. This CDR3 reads CASSYRDSSGNTIYF. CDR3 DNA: TGTGCCAGCAGCTACAGGGACTCCTCTGGAAACACCATATATTTT.

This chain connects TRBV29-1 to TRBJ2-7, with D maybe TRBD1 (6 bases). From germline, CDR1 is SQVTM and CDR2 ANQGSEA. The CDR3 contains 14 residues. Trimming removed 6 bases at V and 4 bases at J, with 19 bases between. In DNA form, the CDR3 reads TGCAGCGTGGCACCTCGACAGGCTTCGTACGAGCAGTACTTC. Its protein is CSVAPRQASYEQYF.

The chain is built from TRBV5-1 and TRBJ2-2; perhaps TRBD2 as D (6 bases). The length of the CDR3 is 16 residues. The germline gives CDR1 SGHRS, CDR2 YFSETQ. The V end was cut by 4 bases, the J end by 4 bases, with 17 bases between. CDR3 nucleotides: TGCGCCAGCAGCGCCTCTAGCGACCTTGGCACCGGGGAGCTGTTTTTT. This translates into CASSASSDLGTGELFF. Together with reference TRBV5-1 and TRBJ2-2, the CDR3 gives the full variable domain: KAGVTQTPRYLIKTRGQQVTLSCSPISGHRSVSWYQQTPGQGLQFLFEYFSETQRNKGNFPGRFSGRQFSNSRSEMNVSTLELGDSALYLCASSASSDLGTGELFFGEGSRLTVL.

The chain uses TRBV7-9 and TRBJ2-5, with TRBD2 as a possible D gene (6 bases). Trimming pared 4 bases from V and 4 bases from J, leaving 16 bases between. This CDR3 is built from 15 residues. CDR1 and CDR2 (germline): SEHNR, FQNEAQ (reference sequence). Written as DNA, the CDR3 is TGTGCCAGCAGCTATCGAGGGGAGGAAGGAGAGACCCAGTACTTC. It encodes CASSYRGEEGETQYF.

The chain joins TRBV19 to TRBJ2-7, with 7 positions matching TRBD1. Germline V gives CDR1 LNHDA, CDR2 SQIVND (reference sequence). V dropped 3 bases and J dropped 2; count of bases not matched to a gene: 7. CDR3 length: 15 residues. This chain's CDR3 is CASSISGQGAYEQYF. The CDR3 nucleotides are TGTGCCAGTAGTATCTCAGGGCAGGGGGCCTACGAGCAGTACTTC. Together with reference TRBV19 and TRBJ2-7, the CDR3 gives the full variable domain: DGGITQSPKYLFRKEGQNVTLSCEQNLNHDAMYWYRQDPGQGLRLIYYSQIVNDFQKGDIAEGYSVSREKKESFPLTVTSAQKNPTAFYLCASSISGQGAYEQYFGPGTRLTVT.

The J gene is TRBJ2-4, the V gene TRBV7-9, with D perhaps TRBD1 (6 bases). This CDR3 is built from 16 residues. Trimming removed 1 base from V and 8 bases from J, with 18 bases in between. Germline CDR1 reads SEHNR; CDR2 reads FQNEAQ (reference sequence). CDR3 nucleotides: TGTGCCAGCAGCTTAGAGTCAGGGGCTGGGAGAGACATTCAGTACTTC. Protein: CASSLESGAGRDIQYF.

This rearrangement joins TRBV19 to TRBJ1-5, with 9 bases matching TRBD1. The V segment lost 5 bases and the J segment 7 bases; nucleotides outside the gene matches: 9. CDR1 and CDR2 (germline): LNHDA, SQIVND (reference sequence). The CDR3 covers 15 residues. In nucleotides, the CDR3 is TGTGCCAGTAGTGTATATCACAGGGGGCACCAGCCCCAGCATTTT. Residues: CASSVYHRGHQPQHF. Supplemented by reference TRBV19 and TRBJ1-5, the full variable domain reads DGGITQSPKYLFRKEGQNVTLSCEQNLNHDAMYWYRQDPGQGLRLIYYSQIVNDFQKGDIAEGYSVSREKKESFPLTVTSAQKNPTAFYLCASSVYHRGHQPQHFGDGTRLSIL.

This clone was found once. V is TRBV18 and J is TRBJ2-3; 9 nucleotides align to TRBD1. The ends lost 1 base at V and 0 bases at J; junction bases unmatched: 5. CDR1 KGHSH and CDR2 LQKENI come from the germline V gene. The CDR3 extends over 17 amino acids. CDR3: CASSPRLQGASTDTQYF. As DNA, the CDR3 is TGTGCCAGCTCACCACGGTTACAGGGGGCTAGCACAGATACGCAGTATTTT.

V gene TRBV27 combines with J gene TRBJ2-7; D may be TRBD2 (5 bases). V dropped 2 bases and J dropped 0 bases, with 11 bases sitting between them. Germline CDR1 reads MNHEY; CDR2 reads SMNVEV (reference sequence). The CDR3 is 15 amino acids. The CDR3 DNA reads TGTGCCAGCAGTTTAGACCGACTATCCTCCTACGAGCAGTACTTC. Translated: CASSLDRLSSYEQYF.

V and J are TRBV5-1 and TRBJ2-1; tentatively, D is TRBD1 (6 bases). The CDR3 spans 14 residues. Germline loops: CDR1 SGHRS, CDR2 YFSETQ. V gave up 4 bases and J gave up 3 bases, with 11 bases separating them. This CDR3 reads CASSTDRNYNEQFF. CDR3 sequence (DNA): TGCGCCAGCAGCACCGACAGGAACTACAATGAGCAGTTCTTC.

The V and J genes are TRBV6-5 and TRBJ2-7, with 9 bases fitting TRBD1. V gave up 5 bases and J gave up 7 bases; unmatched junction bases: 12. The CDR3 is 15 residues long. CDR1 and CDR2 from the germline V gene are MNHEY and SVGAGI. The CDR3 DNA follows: TGTGCCAGCAGTACCACTGGGACAGGGTCCTCTGAGCAGTACTTC. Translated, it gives CASSTTGTGSSEQYF.